The subject of this entry is one TCR beta chain. As yet, its antigen is unknown. The source of the sample is a study of molecular identifiers for immune sequencing clone quantification. TCRdb processed the PCR reads anew with MiXCR; each CDR3 protein has one entry. The sample has some 93,000 distinct CDR3 sequences, over 20% seen once. The study's findings and limits: Under 1% of molecules in naive cells, but over 99% of effector molecules, belonged to clones above 20 RNA copies. For highly expanded clones, sizes could be underestimated when identical TCR molecules share a barcode.

With 5 bases clipped from V and 5 bases from J, the junction kept 8 bases outside the gene matches. CDR3 length: 15 residues. The V gene's germline CDR1 is LNHDA and CDR2 SQIVND (reference sequence). Sequenced input: naive CD8+ T cells from blood, with Jurkat cell RNA spiked in. Subset meaning: FACS-sorted CD8+CD4-CCR7+CD45RA+ naive T cells. The sequence derives from a human donor in good health. Some libraries in this study had Jurkat cell RNA spiked in. The rearrangement links TRBV19 to TRBJ2-3; 9 bases are a match to TRBD2. The CDR3 spells CASSVGGGVGDTQYF. CDR3 nucleotide sequence: TGTGCCAGTAGTGTTGGCGGGGGGGTCGGAGATACGCAGTATTTT.